The rows below give T cell receptor beta chains drawn from one sample of a study of blood T cell repertoires in COVID-19. This table comes from immunoSEQ multiplex PCR, and its TCRdb copy is limited to in-frame clones, with some not included. The profile shows about 250,000 clones, approximately 85% of them singletons. Sequencing was carried out using peripheral blood. These receptors were obtained from a man aged 50 to 60 with active or convalescent COVID-19. CDR3s include the opening cysteine and the closing phenylalanine or tryptophan. A D gene is named only where the DNA matches it firmly. A clone size is listed for some rows: how often the clone was seen (once, few, many), or a class if it is expanded.

j_call	v_call	d_call	clone_size	cdr3_nt	cdr3_aa
TRBJ2-1	TRBV3-1/TRBV3-2	TRBD2	NA	TGTGCCAGCAGCCAAGGGGCTAGCGGGAGGGCCGGTGAGCAGTTCTTC	CASSQGASGRAGEQFF
TRBJ1-5	TRBV28	TRBD1	once	TGTGCCAGCAGTTTTTCAGGGGGGCCGAAGCATTTT	CASSFSGGPKHF
TRBJ1-3	TRBV29-1	TRBD1	NA	TGCAGCGGATGGACAGGCCAAACCTCTGGAAACACCATATATTTT	CSGWTGQTSGNTIYF
TRBJ1-1	TRBV5-1	NA	few	TGCGCCAGCAGCTTGGGAGGGCTCGGTGGTCAGAACACTGAAGCTTTCTTT	CASSLGGLGGQNTEAFF
TRBJ1-1	TRBV7-8	NA	NA	TGTGCCAGCAGCTTAGGTGTGGGCCCTGAAGCTTTCTTT	CASSLGVGPEAFF
TRBJ1-5	TRBV28	TRBD1	NA	TGTGCCAGCAGTTTGGACAGGGGTGTATGGCAGCCCCAGCATTTT	CASSLDRGVWQPQHF
TRBJ1-4	TRBV12-3/TRBV12-4	NA	NA	TGTGCCAGCAGTTTGGGCGAAAAACTGTTTTTT	CASSLGEKLFF
TRBJ1-5	TRBV5-1	NA	NA	TGCGCCAGCTCCCAGGGTTCCCCAGATCAGCCCCAGCATTTT	CASSQGSPDQPQHF
TRBJ2-7	TRBV11-3	NA	few	TGTGCCAGCAGCTTCGACACGGGGGATTACGAGCAGTACTTC	CASSFDTGDYEQYF
TRBJ1-2	TRBV5-1	TRBD1	NA	TGCGCCAGCAGCTTGGCCGGGACAGGGATGATCTATGGCTACACCTTC	CASSLAGTGMIYGYTF
TRBJ2-7	TRBV3-1/TRBV3-2	TRBD2	NA	TGTGCCAGCAGCCGAGGACTAGCGGGAGTCGAGCAGTACTTC	CASSRGLAGVEQYF
TRBJ2-7	TRBV2	TRBD2	NA	TGTGCCAGCAAGATGGCGGCTAGCGGGAGTCACGAGCAGTACTTC	CASKMAASGSHEQYF
TRBJ1-4	TRBV12-3/TRBV12-4	NA	NA	TGTGCCAGCAGTCGGTGGCTAGATGAAAAACTGTTTTTT	CASSRWLDEKLFF
TRBJ2-3	TRBV4-3	TRBD1	NA	TGCGCCAGCAGCCAAGATCCGACAGGGTCAGATACGCAGTATTTT	CASSQDPTGSDTQYF
TRBJ2-2	TRBV7-9	TRBD2	NA	TGTGCCAGCAGCTCCAGCGGGAGAGGACCCGCCGGGGAGCTGTTTTTT	CASSSSGRGPAGELFF
TRBJ2-7	TRBV3-1/TRBV3-2	TRBD1	NA	TGTGCCAGCAGCGGAGGACAGGGGGCGTCCGAGCAGTACTTC	CASSGGQGASEQYF
TRBJ2-7	TRBV6-1	NA	NA	TGTGCCAGCAGTGAATTTGACGAGGGTGCCTACGAGCAGTACTTC	CASSEFDEGAYEQYF
TRBJ1-1	TRBV18	TRBD1	NA	TGTGCCAGCTCACCAACTCTGACAGGGTTGGCCACTGAAGCTTTCTTT	CASSPTLTGLATEAFF
TRBJ2-7	TRBV19	NA	NA	TGTGCCAGTAGTATGGGTAGCGGAGGCCGCTACGAGCAGTACTTC	CASSMGSGGRYEQYF
TRBJ2-2	TRBV6-2/TRBV6-3	TRBD2	once	TGTGCCAGCAGCCCCGGACTAGCTTTGACCGGGGAGCTGTTTTTT	CASSPGLALTGELFF
TRBJ1-6	TRBV10-1	NA	few	TGCGCCAGCAGTGGGGCTGACGAGCCCGCGTATAATTCACCCCTCCACTTT	CASSGADEPAYNSPLHF
TRBJ2-1	TRBV24-1	TRBD2	once	TGTGCCACCAGTGAATCGACTAGCGGGAACGATGAGCAGTTCTTC	CATSESTSGNDEQFF
TRBJ1-2	TRBV28	TRBD1	NA	TGTGCCAGCAGTTCGGATGGGACAGGGTGGCGCAACTATGGCTACACCTTC	CASSSDGTGWRNYGYTF
TRBJ2-5	TRBV6-2/TRBV6-3	TRBD2	once	TGTGCCAGCACTTACCTAAAGCGGGGCGGGCTGGAGACCCAGTACTTC	CASTYLKRGGLETQYF
TRBJ2-7	TRBV30	TRBD1	NA	TGTGCCTGGAGTGTTGGGACAGTGCCCTACGAGCAGTACTTC	CAWSVGTVPYEQYF
TRBJ2-3	TRBV5-4	NA	NA	TGTGCCAGCAGCTTGGTTAGGGCGGGGAGCACAGATACGCAGTATTTT	CASSLVRAGSTDTQYF
TRBJ2-1	TRBV27	NA	NA	TGTGCCAGCAGTTTAATGGGAGCAACCTTGGGTGAGCAGTTCTTC	CASSLMGATLGEQFF
TRBJ2-7	TRBV7-9	TRBD1	NA	TGTGCCAGCAGCTGGGACAGTGGAGTCTACGAGCAGTACTTC	CASSWDSGVYEQYF
TRBJ2-5	TRBV5-4	NA	NA	TGTGCCAGCAGCGCGGTGGGGACAACAAAAGAGACCCAGTACTTC	CASSAVGTTKETQYF
TRBJ1-5	TRBV19	NA	few	TGTGCCAGTAGTACGGACCACTCCGGGACTGGAAAACAGCCCCAGCATTTT	CASSTDHSGTGKQPQHF
TRBJ1-1	TRBV3-1/TRBV3-2	TRBD1	few	TGTGCCAGCAGCCCGGCGACAGGGATTGAAGCTTTCTTT	CASSPATGIEAFF
TRBJ2-3	TRBV9	TRBD2	once	TGTGCCAGCAGCGTTGGGAGCGGGAGGGGAGATACGCAGTATTTT	CASSVGSGRGDTQYF
TRBJ1-2	TRBV20-1	NA	NA	TGCAGTGCTAGACGGGACATCGGCTACACCTTC	CSARRDIGYTF
TRBJ1-5	TRBV21-1	NA	NA	TGTGCCAGCAGCATAAAGTGGAACAGAAACGAGAAGACCAGCAATCAGCCCCAGCATTTT	CASSIKWNRNEKTSNQPQHF
TRBJ2-7	TRBV5-4	NA	NA	TGTGCCAGCAGCCCATCGGAGAGGATATACGAGCAGTACTTC	CASSPSERIYEQYF
TRBJ2-2	TRBV5-1	NA	NA	TGCGCCAGCAGCCCCGGGGTTGGGAACACCGGGGAGCTGTTTTTT	CASSPGVGNTGELFF
TRBJ1-2	TRBV30	NA	NA	TGTGCCTGGACACGACAGGCCGACGCCAACTATGGCTACACCTTC	CAWTRQADANYGYTF
TRBJ1-6	TRBV9	NA	NA	TGTGCCAGCAGCCCCCGGTTGGGAGGTTCACCCCTCCACTTT	CASSPRLGGSPLHF
TRBJ2-1	TRBV29-1	TRBD2	NA	TGCAGCGTTGAGACTAGCGGGATCGGGGAGCAGTTCTTC	CSVETSGIGEQFF
TRBJ2-5	TRBV6-1	TRBD1	few	TGTGCCAGCAGTGAACTTGACAGGGTAACAAGAGAGACCCAGTACTTC	CASSELDRVTRETQYF
TRBJ1-1	TRBV6-5	NA	NA	TGTGCCAGCAGTTATTCCGGGGAAAGGAAAGCTTTCTTT	CASSYSGERKAFF
TRBJ2-3	TRBV7-6	TRBD2	NA	TGTGCCAGCAGCTTAGGAGGCGGGAGGGCCGTAGATACGCAGTATTTT	CASSLGGGRAVDTQYF
TRBJ1-1	TRBV27	NA	once	TGTGCCAGCAGTTTACAGGCAGGGGCGAACACTGAAGCTTTCTTT	CASSLQAGANTEAFF
TRBJ2-1	TRBV19	TRBD1	NA	TGTGCCAGTAGTCTGGGGACAGGGTCAACTGGGGAGCAGTTCTTC	CASSLGTGSTGEQFF
TRBJ1-2	TRBV30	TRBD1	NA	TGTGCCTGGAGAGGGACAGGATCGGACTATGGCTACACCTTC	CAWRGTGSDYGYTF
TRBJ2-7	TRBV9	TRBD1	NA	TGTGCCAGCAGCGTCGGACAGGGCACCTCCTACGAGCAGTACTTC	CASSVGQGTSYEQYF
TRBJ2-5	TRBV4-2	TRBD1	NA	TGTGCCAGCAGCGCGCCCGCAGGGGGCCCGGAGACCCAGTACTTC	CASSAPAGGPETQYF
TRBJ2-3	TRBV7-9	TRBD2	once	TGTGCCAGCAGCTTAGCGCTACTGGCGGGAGGGGGCACAGATACGCAGTATTTT	CASSLALLAGGGTDTQYF
TRBJ2-7	TRBV12-5	TRBD2	NA	TGTGCTAGTGGTTCCGGGGGGGGCTACGAGCAGTACTTC	CASGSGGGYEQYF
TRBJ1-5	TRBV19	NA	NA	TGTGCCAGTAGTATTCCTAATTGGCCCCAGCATTTT	CASSIPNWPQHF
TRBJ2-1	TRBV28	TRBD2	few	TGTGCCAGCAGTTTATCGGGCGGGAGTAATGAGCAGTTCTTC	CASSLSGGSNEQFF
TRBJ2-3	TRBV2	NA	NA	TGTGCCAGCACTCCCTGGAGGGGCGGCACTTCCACAGATACGCAGTATTTT	CASTPWRGGTSTDTQYF
TRBJ2-7	TRBV19	TRBD1	NA	TGTGCCAGTAGACGGAGTGCCCTTTCGGACAGGGCTTACGAGCAGTACTTC	CASRRSALSDRAYEQYF
TRBJ2-1	TRBV30	NA	NA	TGTGCCTGGAGTGTACGAGGTAGCGGAGGCTACAATGAGCAGTTCTTC	CAWSVRGSGGYNEQFF